These 31 T cell receptor beta chains were sequenced from one sample in a study of cytomegalovirus exposure and HLA in healthy donors. Vbeta (60) and Jbeta (13) primers were used in the PCR. The table came from immunoSEQ multiplex PCR; TCRdb's copy has only in-frame clones and leaves some out. The table lists about 130,000 clones, about four fifths of them singletons. Sequencing used PBMCs. The receptors stem from a woman between 40 and 50 years old in good health and CMV-seronegative.

The V and J genes are TRBV19 and TRBJ2-1; 9 nucleotides align to TRBD2. After removal of 5 bases from V and 4 bases from J, the junction contained 12 bases not matched to a gene. This CDR3 is built from 17 residues. Germline CDR1 reads LNHDA; CDR2 reads SQIVND (reference sequence). CDR3 amino acids: CASSGLAGQLAYNEQFF. CDR3 DNA sequence: TGTGCCAGTAGTGGTCTAGCGGGACAACTAGCATACAATGAGCAGTTCTTC.

Of note for this clone: Mismatch with germline at one junction end may stem from a read error. The CDR3 bases are TGTGCCAGCAGCCTAGGACTAGCGGGAGAGGGTACAGGCAAAAACATTCAGTACTTC. Amino acid sequence: CASSLGLAGEGTGKNIQYF. This chain connects TRBV13 to TRBJ2-4; TRBD2 matches 13 bases. The length of the CDR3 is 19 residues. Germline V gives CDR1 PRHDT, CDR2 FYEKMQ (reference sequence). The whole variable domain, remainder taken from reference TRBV13 and TRBJ2-4, is AAGVIQSPRHLIKEKRETATLKCYPIPRHDTVYWYQQGPGQDPQFLISFYEKMQSDKGSIPDRFSAQQFSDYHSELNMSSLELGDSALYFCASSLGLAGEGTGKNIQYFGAGTRLSVL.

V is TRBV19 and J is TRBJ1-6, with D unresolved. Trimming cost V 5 bases and J 2 bases, with 7 bases left between them. CDR1 and CDR2 (germline): LNHDA, SQIVND (reference sequence). The CDR3 is 14 amino acids. DNA for the CDR3: TGTGCCAGTAGTGGCACAACCTATAATTCACCCCTCCACTTT. This codes for CASSGTTYNSPLHF.

The rearrangement uses TRBV9 and TRBJ2-2; 7 bases fit TRBD2. V was clipped by 4 bases and J by 3 bases; unmatched bases: 6. In germline, CDR1 is SGDLS, CDR2 YYNGEE. The CDR3 is 15 amino acids. The CDR3 loop reads CASSPGGGDTGELFF. The CDR3 bases are TGTGCCAGCAGCCCAGGTGGGGGGGACACCGGGGAGCTGTTTTTT.

The chain combines TRBV7-9 with TRBJ2-1; TRBD1 might be the D (6 bases). The CDR3 covers 13 residues. Trimming removed 7 bases at V and 6 bases at J, with 13 bases between. Germline V gene data show CDR1 as SEHNR and CDR2 as FQNEAQ (reference sequence). CDR3 nucleotides: TGTGCCAGCACCCCCACAGGGAGCAATGAGCAGTTCTTC. The encoded protein is CASTPTGSNEQFF.

This chain connects TRBV7-8 to TRBJ2-5, with TRBD1 matching 8 bases. V shed 2 bases, J shed 5 bases, and the junction held 13 bases outside the gene matches. The V gene's germline CDR1 is SGHVS and CDR2 FQNEAQ. This CDR3 region has 17 residues. CDR3 sequence reads: CASSLPRDRGLRETQYF. The DNA for the CDR3 is TGTGCCAGCAGCTTACCCCGCGACAGGGGCCTGCGGGAGACCCAGTACTTC.

The V and J genes are TRBV7-9 and TRBJ1-1, with 9 positions matching TRBD1. Germline-derived CDR1 and CDR2 are SEHNR and FQNEAQ (reference sequence). This CDR3 is 18 amino acids long. V trimming: 1 base; J trimming: 0 bases; junction bases outside the gene matches: 9. CDR3 coding DNA: TGTGCCAGCAGCTTAGTAGTGCGGGGGACAGGGATGAACACTGAAGCTTTCTTT. As protein: CASSLVVRGTGMNTEAFF. Supplemented by reference TRBV7-9 and TRBJ1-1, the full variable domain reads DTGVSQNPRHKITKRGQNVTFRCDPISEHNRLYWYRQTLGQGPEFLTYFQNEAQLEKSRLLSDRFSAERPKGSFSTLEIQRTEQGDSAMYLCASSLVVRGTGMNTEAFFGQGTRLTVV.

This chain uses TRBV5-1 with TRBJ1-1, with 7 bases aligning to TRBD1. CDR3 size: 15 residues. The germline CDR1 and CDR2 sequences are SGHRS and YFSETQ. Trimming at V came to 4 bases and at J to 1 base, leaving 7 bases not matched to a gene. CDR3 protein: CASSPSRTGNTEAFF. In nucleotides, the CDR3 is TGCGCCAGCAGCCCAAGCCGGACAGGGAACACTGAAGCTTTCTTT. The full variable domain, its missing parts supplied by reference TRBV5-1 and TRBJ1-1, is KAGVTQTPRYLIKTRGQQVTLSCSPISGHRSVSWYQQTPGQGLQFLFEYFSETQRNKGNFPGRFSGRQFSNSRSEMNVSTLELGDSALYLCASSPSRTGNTEAFFGQGTRLTVV.

This chain joins TRBV13 and TRBJ1-2; D is ambiguous. The CDR3 is 17 residues long. The ends were cut back, 5 bases at V and 0 bases at J, with 19 bases in the middle. Germline CDR1 is PRHDT and CDR2 is FYEKMQ (reference sequence). The CDR3 coding sequence is TGTGCCAGCAGCCCCGAAGATAGGCAGCTAGCTAACTATGGCTACACCTTC. It specifies CASSPEDRQLANYGYTF.

CDR3 in DNA: TGTGCCAGCAGTTTATCGGCAGGGGGTTCCTACGAGCAGTACTTC. Translation: CASSLSAGGSYEQYF. The rearrangement uses TRBV27 and TRBJ2-7; 7 positions agree with TRBD1. This CDR3 spans 15 amino acids. J was trimmed by 1 base and V by 0 bases; bases with no gene match: 3. CDR1 and CDR2 from the germline V gene are MNHEY and SMNVEV (reference sequence).

The chain couples TRBV6-6 to TRBJ2-7, with 7 bases identical to TRBD1. V shed 7 bases and J 0 bases; nucleotides not matched to a gene: 6. Germline V gives CDR1 MNHNY, CDR2 SVGAGI (reference sequence). The CDR3 totals 14 residues. CDR3: CASNERQGSYEQYF. In DNA form, the CDR3 reads TGTGCCAGCAACGAACGACAGGGCTCCTACGAGCAGTACTTC.

V usage is TRBV7-9 and J usage is TRBJ2-1; 8 positions match TRBD1. The V segment lost 6 bases and the J segment 0 bases; nucleotides outside the gene matches: 4. The CDR3 extends over 15 amino acids. Looked up from germline, CDR1 is SEHNR and CDR2 is FQNEAQ (reference sequence). For the CDR3, the DNA is TGTGCCAGCAGAACAGGGGGGAGCTCCTACAATGAGCAGTTCTTC. Translation gives CASRTGGSSYNEQFF. Using reference TRBV7-9 and TRBJ2-1 for the parts outside the CDR3, the full variable domain is DTGVSQNPRHKITKRGQNVTFRCDPISEHNRLYWYRQTLGQGPEFLTYFQNEAQLEKSRLLSDRFSAERPKGSFSTLEIQRTEQGDSAMYLCASRTGGSSYNEQFFGPGTRLTVL.

This CDR3 reads CASTPGQGARTQYF. CDR3 nucleotides: TGTGCCAGCACCCCGGGACAGGGGGCGCGGACCCAGTACTTC. The chain combines TRBV5-6 with TRBJ2-5, with 12 positions matching TRBD1. The CDR3 spans 14 residues. V gave up 6 bases and J gave up 7 bases; unmatched junction bases: 7. Germline V gives CDR1 SGHDT, CDR2 YYEEEE.

This clone is a singleton in its sample. V usage is TRBV27 and J usage is TRBJ2-1, with D tentatively TRBD2 (5 bases). CDR3 length: 15 amino acids. Trimming cost V 4 bases and J 7 bases, with 17 bases left between them. Germline CDR1 reads MNHEY; CDR2 reads SMNVEV (reference sequence). The CDR3 is CASSSRLNRGNEQFF. CDR3 DNA: TGTGCCAGCAGTTCCAGGTTGAACCGCGGGAATGAGCAGTTCTTC.

The chain is built from TRBV28 and TRBJ1-5; D might be TRBD1 (5 bases). Germline CDR1 MDHEN, CDR2 SYDVKM. There are 15 residues in the CDR3. The V and J ends lost 6 bases and 4 bases respectively, with 16 bases between them. CDR3 DNA sequence: TGTGCCAGCAGCACGGACAAAAATGGGAATCAGCCCCAGCATTTT. It encodes CASSTDKNGNQPQHF.

The chain couples TRBV9 to TRBJ1-2; no firm D call. CDR3 length: 16 residues. The ends were cut back, 0 bases at V and 0 bases at J, with 12 bases in the middle. The germline CDR1 and CDR2 sequences are SGDLS and YYNGEE. This CDR3 is CASSVAEQLSNYGYTF. The CDR3 bases are TGTGCCAGCAGCGTAGCCGAACAGCTATCTAACTATGGCTACACCTTC.

The V gene is TRBV29-1, the J gene TRBJ1-2; D not resolved. V lost 7 bases to trimming and J lost 6 bases, with 18 bases between them. Germline-derived CDR1 and CDR2 are SQVTM and ANQGSEA. The CDR3 is 13 amino acids. CDR3 sequence: CSDSYSGIDGYTF. The CDR3 nucleotides are TGCAGCGACTCTTACTCGGGGATAGATGGCTACACCTTC. The full variable domain, completed using reference TRBV29-1 and TRBJ1-2, is SAVISQKPSRDICQRGTSLTIQCQVDSQVTMMFWYRQQPGQSLTLIATANQGSEATYESGFVIDKFPISRPNLTFSTLTVSNMSPEDSSIYLCSDSYSGIDGYTFGSGTRLTVV.

The chain recombines TRBV4-3 with TRBJ2-7; maybe TRBD1 (6 bases). The length of the CDR3 is 15 residues. The germline V gene has CDR1 LGHNA and CDR2 YSLEER. Between the trimmed V and J ends, which lost 4 bases and 2 bases, there was a span of 15 bases. The DNA for the CDR3 is TGCGCCAGCAGCCGCGTAGGGGGTCTCGCCTACGAGCAGTACTTC. Encoded protein: CASSRVGGLAYEQYF.

This clone was seen a single time. The chain links TRBV28 to TRBJ2-2; D remains unclear. Germline V gene sequence: CDR1 MDHEN, CDR2 SYDVKM. Trimming took 7 bases from V and 4 from J, leaving 7 bases between them. The CDR3 extends over 12 amino acids. CDR3 coding DNA: TGTGCCAGCAACCCCAGCACCGGGGAGCTGTTTTTT. It translates to CASNPSTGELFF. The full variable domain, completed using reference TRBV28 and TRBJ2-2, is DVKVTQSSRYLVKRTGEKVFLECVQDMDHENMFWYRQDPGLGLRLIYFSYDVKMKEKGDIPEGYSVSREKKERFSLILESASTNQTSMYLCASNPSTGELFFGEGSRLTVL.

This clone was recorded once. This rearrangement joins TRBV19 to TRBJ2-7; D might be TRBD2 (6 bases). V was cut by 9 bases and J by 4 bases, with 16 bases left in between. The CDR3 spans 13 residues. Germline V gene data show CDR1 as LNHDA and CDR2 as SQIVND (reference sequence). CDR3 nucleotides: TGTGCCAGAAATTGCGGGGCAACTTACGAGCAGTACTTC. Translated: CARNCGATYEQYF.

This sequence joins TRBV5-4 and TRBJ1-2; 11 bases fit TRBD1. V was clipped by 4 bases and J by 8 bases; unmatched bases: 4. This CDR3 contains 13 residues. The germline gives CDR1 SGHNT, CDR2 YYREEE (reference sequence). CDR3: CASSLRTGGGYTF. CDR3 nucleotide sequence: TGTGCCAGCAGCCTCAGGACAGGGGGCGGCTACACCTTC.

The chain combines TRBV2 with TRBJ1-1; tentatively, D is TRBD1 (6 bases). Trimming removed 7 bases from V and 11 bases from J, with 20 bases in between. Germline-derived CDR1 and CDR2 are SNHLY and FYNNEI. This CDR3 has 13 amino acids. CDR3 sequence reads: CASKIEQGGVAFF. In DNA, the CDR3 is TGTGCCAGCAAGATTGAACAGGGCGGTGTGGCTTTCTTT.

The rearrangement joins TRBV19 to TRBJ1-2; TRBD1 agrees at 7 bases. The CDR3 loop spans 12 amino acids. Germline V gene sequence: CDR1 LNHDA, CDR2 SQIVND (reference sequence). The V segment lost 5 bases and the J segment 11 bases; nucleotides outside the gene matches: 8. CDR3 loop: CASSQGTASYTF. DNA for the CDR3: TGTGCCAGTAGTCAGGGGACAGCCTCATACACCTTC.

The chain couples TRBV15 to TRBJ1-1; 7 bases align to TRBD1. Germline loops: CDR1 LNHNV, CDR2 YYDKDF (reference sequence). With 9 bases clipped from V and 4 bases from J, the junction kept 5 bases outside the gene matches. The CDR3 contains 12 residues. CDR3 DNA: TGTGCCACTTCGACAGGGACCACTGAAGCTTTCTTT. As protein: CATSTGTTEAFF.

The rearrangement links TRBV29-1 to TRBJ1-2, with D tentatively TRBD1 (6 bases). The germline CDR1 and CDR2 sequences are SQVTM and ANQGSEA. The CDR3 totals 14 residues. The V end lost 5 bases, the J end lost 1 base, and 14 bases lay between the germline ends. The CDR3 coding sequence is TGCAGCGTTAAAGGTCAGGGGAGTAACTATGGCTACACCTTC. Translated, it gives CSVKGQGSNYGYTF. The complete variable domain, with remaining parts taken from reference TRBV29-1 and TRBJ1-2, reads SAVISQKPSRDICQRGTSLTIQCQVDSQVTMMFWYRQQPGQSLTLIATANQGSEATYESGFVIDKFPISRPNLTFSTLTVSNMSPEDSSIYLCSVKGQGSNYGYTFGSGTRLTVV.

Regarding this clone: Other DNA sequences of this sample code for an identical CDR3. This rearrangement joins TRBV6-5 to TRBJ2-1; 13 positions match TRBD2. The V gene's germline CDR1 is MNHEY and CDR2 SVGAGI. Trimming cost V 6 bases and J 7 bases; bases outside gene matches: 6. There are 15 residues in the CDR3. The CDR3 protein is CASSPGTSGKNEQFF. The CDR3 nucleotides are TGTGCCAGCAGCCCCGGGACTAGCGGGAAAAATGAGCAGTTCTTC.

The chain recombines TRBV10-3 with TRBJ2-6; 9 bases are a match to TRBD1. In germline, CDR1 is ENHRY, CDR2 SYGVKD. J lost 0 bases, V lost 0 bases, and 6 bases had no gene match. The length of the CDR3 is 19 residues. The DNA for the CDR3 is TGTGCCATCAGTGAGTCCGGGACAGGGCGCCTCTCTGGGGCCAACGTCCTGACTTTC. Its translation is CAISESGTGRLSGANVLTF.

This chain connects TRBV5-4 to TRBJ2-4; perhaps TRBD1 as D (5 bases). Trimming removed 0 bases from V and 3 bases from J, with 10 bases in between. The CDR3 length is 15 residues. Germline CDR1 and CDR2: SGHNT and YYREEE (reference sequence). DNA of the CDR3: TGTGCCAGCAGCTTGGAAGGGGATCTCAAAAACATTCAGTACTTC. This encodes CASSLEGDLKNIQYF.

The table lists this clone with a few counts. The genes are TRBV4-3 and TRBJ1-1, with TRBD1 identical over 9 bases. The CDR3 totals 16 residues. The V segment lost 3 bases and the J segment 0 bases; nucleotides outside the gene matches: 5. The germline gives CDR1 LGHNA, CDR2 YSLEER. CDR3 amino acids: CASSQIQGALNTEAFF. In nucleotides, the CDR3 is TGCGCCAGCAGCCAGATACAGGGGGCTCTGAACACTGAAGCTTTCTTT.

This clone showed up just a few times. The V call is TRBV6-5, the J call TRBJ1-2; 9 bases map to TRBD1. The ends lost 6 bases at V and 7 bases at J; junction bases unmatched: 9. This CDR3 region has 14 residues. Germline values: CDR1 MNHEY, CDR2 SVGAGI. This CDR3 reads CASRSPGQGAGYTF. In DNA form, the CDR3 reads TGTGCCAGCAGAAGTCCGGGACAGGGCGCTGGCTACACCTTC.

This chain joins TRBV6-6 and TRBJ1-1, with unresolved D. Trimming cost V 4 bases and J 8 bases, with 11 bases left between them. Germline values: CDR1 MNHNY, CDR2 SVGAGI (reference sequence). The length of the CDR3 is 12 residues. As DNA, the CDR3 is TGTGCCAGCAGTTTAGCGCCGGAAGAAGCTTTCTTT. It specifies CASSLAPEEAFF.